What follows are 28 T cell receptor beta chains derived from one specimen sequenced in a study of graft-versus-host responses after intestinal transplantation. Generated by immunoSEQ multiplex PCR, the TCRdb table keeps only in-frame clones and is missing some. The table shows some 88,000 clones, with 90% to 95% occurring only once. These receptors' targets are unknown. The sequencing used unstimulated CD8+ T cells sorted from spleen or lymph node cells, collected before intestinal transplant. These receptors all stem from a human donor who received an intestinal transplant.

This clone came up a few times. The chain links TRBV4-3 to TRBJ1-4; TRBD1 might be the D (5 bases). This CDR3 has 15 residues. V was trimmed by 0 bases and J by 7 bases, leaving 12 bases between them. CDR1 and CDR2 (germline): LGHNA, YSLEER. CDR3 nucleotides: TGCGCCAGCAGCCAAGATTTGGGGGGGGGTGAAAAACTGTTTTTT. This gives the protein CASSQDLGGGEKLFF.

CDR3 in DNA: TGTGCCAGTAGTATAGACGGGGAAAAACTGTTTTTT. Translating it yields CASSIDGEKLFF. V gene TRBV19 combines with J gene TRBJ1-4, with no clear D. Germline CDR1 and CDR2: LNHDA and SQIVND (reference sequence). CDR3 length equals 12 residues. V dropped 0 bases and J dropped 8 bases, with 4 bases sitting between them.

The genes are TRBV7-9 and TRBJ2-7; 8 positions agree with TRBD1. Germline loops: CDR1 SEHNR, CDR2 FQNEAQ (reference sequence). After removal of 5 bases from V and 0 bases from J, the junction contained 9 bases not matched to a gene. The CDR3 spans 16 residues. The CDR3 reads CASSPPTGASSYEQYF. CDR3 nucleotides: TGTGCCAGCAGCCCTCCGACAGGGGCCAGCTCCTACGAGCAGTACTTC.

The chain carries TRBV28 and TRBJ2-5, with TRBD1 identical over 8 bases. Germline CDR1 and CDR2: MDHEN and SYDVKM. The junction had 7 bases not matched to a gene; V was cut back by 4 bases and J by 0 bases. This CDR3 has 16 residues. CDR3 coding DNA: TGTGCCAGCAGTTCTTGGGGACAGGTACACCAAGAGACCCAGTACTTC. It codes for CASSSWGQVHQETQYF.

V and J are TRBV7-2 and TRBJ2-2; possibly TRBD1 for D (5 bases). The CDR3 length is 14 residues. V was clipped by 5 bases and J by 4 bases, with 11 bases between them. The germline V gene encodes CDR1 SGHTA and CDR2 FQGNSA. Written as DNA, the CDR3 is TGTGCCAGCAGCCAGGGCCCCGTCACCGGGGAGCTGTTTTTT. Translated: CASSQGPVTGELFF.

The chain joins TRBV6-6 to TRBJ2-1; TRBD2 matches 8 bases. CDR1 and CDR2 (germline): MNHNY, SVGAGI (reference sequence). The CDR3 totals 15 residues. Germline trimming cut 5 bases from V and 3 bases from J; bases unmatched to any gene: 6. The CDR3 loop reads CASSPLAERYNEQFF. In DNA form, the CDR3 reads TGTGCCAGCAGTCCACTAGCGGAGCGCTACAATGAGCAGTTCTTC.

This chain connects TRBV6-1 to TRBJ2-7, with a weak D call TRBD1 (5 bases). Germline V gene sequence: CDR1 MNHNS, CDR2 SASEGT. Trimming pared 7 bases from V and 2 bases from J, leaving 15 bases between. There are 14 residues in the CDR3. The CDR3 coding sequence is TGTGCCAGCACCCCTCTTGACAGTGCCTACGAGCAGTACTTC. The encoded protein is CASTPLDSAYEQYF.

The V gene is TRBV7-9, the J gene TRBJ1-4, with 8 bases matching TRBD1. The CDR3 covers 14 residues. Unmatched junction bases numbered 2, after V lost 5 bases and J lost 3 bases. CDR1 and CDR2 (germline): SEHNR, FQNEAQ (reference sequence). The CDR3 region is CASSAGQANEKLFF. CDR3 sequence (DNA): TGTGCCAGCAGCGCGGGACAGGCTAATGAAAAACTGTTTTTT.

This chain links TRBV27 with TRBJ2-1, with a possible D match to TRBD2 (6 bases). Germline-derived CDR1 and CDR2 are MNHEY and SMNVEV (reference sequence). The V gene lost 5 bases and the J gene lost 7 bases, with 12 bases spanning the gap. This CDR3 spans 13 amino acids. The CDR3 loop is CASSDGTLNEQFF. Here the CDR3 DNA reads TGTGCCAGCAGTGACGGGACTCTAAATGAGCAGTTCTTC.

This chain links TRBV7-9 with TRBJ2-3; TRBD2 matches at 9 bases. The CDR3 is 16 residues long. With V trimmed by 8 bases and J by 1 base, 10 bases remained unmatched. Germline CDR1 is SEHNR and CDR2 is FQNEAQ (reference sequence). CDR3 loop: CASSGAGGDGTDTQYF. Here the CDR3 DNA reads TGTGCCAGCTCGGGAGCGGGGGGAGATGGCACAGATACGCAGTATTTT.

CDR3 protein: CASSLLTVSTDTQYF. The CDR3 region has the DNA TGTGCCAGCAGCTTACTCACTGTTAGCACAGATACGCAGTATTTT. The chain combines TRBV7-6 with TRBJ2-3; no reliable D call. Germline V gene data show CDR1 as SGHVS and CDR2 as FNYEAQ. The CDR3 sequence is 15 residues long. The V and J ends lost 2 bases and 0 bases respectively, with 9 bases between them.

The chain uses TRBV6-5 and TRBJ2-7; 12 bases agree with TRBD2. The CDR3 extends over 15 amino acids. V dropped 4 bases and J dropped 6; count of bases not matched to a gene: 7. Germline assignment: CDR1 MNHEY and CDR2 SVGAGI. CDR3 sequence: CASSSPGLAGSEQYF. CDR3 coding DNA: TGTGCCAGCAGTTCCCCGGGACTAGCGGGTAGCGAGCAGTACTTC.

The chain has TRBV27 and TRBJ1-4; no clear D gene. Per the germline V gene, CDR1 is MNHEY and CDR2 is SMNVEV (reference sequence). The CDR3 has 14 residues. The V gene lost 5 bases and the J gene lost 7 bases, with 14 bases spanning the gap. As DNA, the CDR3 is TGTGCCAGCAGTAGCCGGGCCGGGAGTGAAAAACTGTTTTTT. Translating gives CASSSRAGSEKLFF.

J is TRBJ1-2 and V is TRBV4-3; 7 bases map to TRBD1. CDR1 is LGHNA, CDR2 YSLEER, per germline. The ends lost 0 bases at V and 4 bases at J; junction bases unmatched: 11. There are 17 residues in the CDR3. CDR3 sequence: CASSQEADRDHSYGYTF. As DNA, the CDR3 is TGCGCCAGCAGCCAAGAAGCCGACAGGGATCATTCCTATGGCTACACCTTC.

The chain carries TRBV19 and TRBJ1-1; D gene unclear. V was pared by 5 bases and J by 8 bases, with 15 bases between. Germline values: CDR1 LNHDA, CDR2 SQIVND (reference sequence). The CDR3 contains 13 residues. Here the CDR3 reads CASSPDLAPEAFF. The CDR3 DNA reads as TGTGCCAGTAGTCCGGACTTAGCTCCCGAAGCTTTCTTT. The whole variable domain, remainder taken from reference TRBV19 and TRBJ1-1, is DGGITQSPKYLFRKEGQNVTLSCEQNLNHDAMYWYRQDPGQGLRLIYYSQIVNDFQKGDIAEGYSVSREKKESFPLTVTSAQKNPTAFYLCASSPDLAPEAFFGQGTRLTVV.

This CDR3 is CASSPRTGDDTGELFF. CDR3 nucleotide sequence: TGTGCCAGCAGCCCACGGACAGGGGATGATACCGGGGAGCTGTTTTTT. The gene calls are TRBV9 and TRBJ2-2, with 9 bases fitting TRBD1. Germline CDR1 and CDR2: SGDLS and YYNGEE. After removal of 4 bases from V and 5 bases from J, the junction contained 9 bases not matched to a gene. The CDR3 length is 16 residues.

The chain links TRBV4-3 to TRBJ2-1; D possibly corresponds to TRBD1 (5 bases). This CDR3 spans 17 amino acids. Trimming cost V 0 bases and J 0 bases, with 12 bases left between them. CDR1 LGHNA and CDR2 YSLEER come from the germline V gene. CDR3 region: CASSQDGAPSSYNEQFF. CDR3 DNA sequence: TGCGCCAGCAGCCAAGATGGGGCTCCCAGCTCCTACAATGAGCAGTTCTTC.

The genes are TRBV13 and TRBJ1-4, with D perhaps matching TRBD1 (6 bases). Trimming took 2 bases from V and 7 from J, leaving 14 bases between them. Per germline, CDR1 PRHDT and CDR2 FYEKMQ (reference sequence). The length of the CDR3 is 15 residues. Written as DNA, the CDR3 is TGTGCCAGCAGCTTACGGGGCACAGGGCTTGAAAAACTGTTTTTT. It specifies CASSLRGTGLEKLFF.

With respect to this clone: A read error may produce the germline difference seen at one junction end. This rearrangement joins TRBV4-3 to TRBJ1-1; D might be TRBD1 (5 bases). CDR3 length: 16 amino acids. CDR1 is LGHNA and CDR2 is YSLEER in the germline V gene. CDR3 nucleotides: TGCGTCAGCAGCCAAGATGTCTGGGTAGGGGACACTGAAGCTTTCTTT. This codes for CVSSQDVWVGDTEAFF.

The DNA of the CDR3 is TGCAGCGTTATGGAGGGGTCGGGTCAGCCCCAGCATTTT. Translation: CSVMEGSGQPQHF. V is TRBV29-1 and J is TRBJ1-5; tentative D call: TRBD1 (5 bases). V gave up 5 bases and J gave up 6 bases, with 14 bases separating them. This CDR3 comprises 13 residues. Germline values: CDR1 SQVTM, CDR2 ANQGSEA.

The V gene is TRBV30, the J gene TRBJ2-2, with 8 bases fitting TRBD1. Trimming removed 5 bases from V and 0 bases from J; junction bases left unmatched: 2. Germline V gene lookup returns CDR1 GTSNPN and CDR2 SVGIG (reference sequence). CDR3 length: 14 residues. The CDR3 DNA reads TGTGCCTGGGGGACAGGCCCGAACACCGGGGAGCTGTTTTTT. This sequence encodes CAWGTGPNTGELFF.

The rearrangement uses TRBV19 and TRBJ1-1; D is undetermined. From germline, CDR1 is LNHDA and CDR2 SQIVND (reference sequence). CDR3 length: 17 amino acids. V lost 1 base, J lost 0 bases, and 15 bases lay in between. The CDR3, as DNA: TGTGCCAGTAGTATAGGGTGGCCAGACTCCATGAACACTGAAGCTTTCTTT. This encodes CASSIGWPDSMNTEAFF.

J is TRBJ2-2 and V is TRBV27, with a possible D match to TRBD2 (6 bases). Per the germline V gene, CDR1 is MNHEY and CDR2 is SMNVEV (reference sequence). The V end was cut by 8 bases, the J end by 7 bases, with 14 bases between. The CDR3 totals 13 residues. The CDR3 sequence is CASAWGVFGELFF. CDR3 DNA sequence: TGTGCCAGCGCTTGGGGGGTCTTCGGGGAGCTGTTTTTT.

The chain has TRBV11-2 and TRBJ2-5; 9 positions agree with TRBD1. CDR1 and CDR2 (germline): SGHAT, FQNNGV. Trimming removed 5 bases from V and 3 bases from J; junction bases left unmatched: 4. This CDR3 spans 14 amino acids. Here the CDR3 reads CASSRGQGKETQYF. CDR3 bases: TGTGCCAGCAGCCGGGGACAGGGAAAAGAGACCCAGTACTTC.

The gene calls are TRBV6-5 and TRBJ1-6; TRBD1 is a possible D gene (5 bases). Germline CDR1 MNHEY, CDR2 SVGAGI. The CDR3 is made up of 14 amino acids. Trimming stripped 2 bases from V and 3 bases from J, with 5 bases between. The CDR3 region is CASSYDSYNSPLHF. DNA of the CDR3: TGTGCCAGCAGTTACGACAGCTATAATTCACCCCTCCACTTT.

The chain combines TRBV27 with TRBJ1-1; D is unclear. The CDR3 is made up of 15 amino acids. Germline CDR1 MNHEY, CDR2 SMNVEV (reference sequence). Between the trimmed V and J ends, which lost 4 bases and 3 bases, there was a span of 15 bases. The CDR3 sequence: CASSSQQVEDTEAFF. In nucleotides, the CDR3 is TGTGCCAGCAGTTCACAGCAGGTGGAGGACACTGAAGCTTTCTTT.

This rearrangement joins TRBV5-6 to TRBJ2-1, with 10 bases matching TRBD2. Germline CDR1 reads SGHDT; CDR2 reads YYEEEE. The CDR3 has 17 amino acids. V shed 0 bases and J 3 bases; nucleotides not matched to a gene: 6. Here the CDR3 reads CASSLVASGGRYNEQFF. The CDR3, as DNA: TGTGCCAGCAGCTTGGTCGCTAGCGGGGGCCGCTACAATGAGCAGTTCTTC.

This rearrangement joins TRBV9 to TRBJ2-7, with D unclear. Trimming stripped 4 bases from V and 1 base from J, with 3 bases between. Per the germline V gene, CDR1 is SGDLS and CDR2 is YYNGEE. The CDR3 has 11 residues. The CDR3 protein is CASSSSYEQYF. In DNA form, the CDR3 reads TGTGCCAGCAGCTCGTCCTACGAGCAGTACTTC.